This TCR beta chain derives from a study of identical twins. Study-level results: Cord blood's abundant beta clonotypes had fewer insertions, unlike memory repertoires. The study found that models underestimated out-of-frame TCR alpha sharing in monozygotic twins. Low generation probability was overrepresented in out-of-frame alpha sequences shared by twins. Researchers reported weaker excess twin sharing in beta out-of-frame sequences.

In this sample, this clonotype turned up many times. As yet, its antigen is unknown. TCRdb re-derived calls from the 5' RACE reads in MiXCR, one entry per CDR3 protein. The sample includes 350,000 to 450,000 distinct CDR3 sequences, around 20% seen only once; the top ten take approximately 12%. Germline V gene data show CDR1 as SGHVS and CDR2 as FNYEAQ. V lost 5 bases to trimming and J lost 4 bases, with 18 bases between them. CDR3 length equals 16 residues. This receptor was taken from a man aged 50-59 years in good health. Material: naive T cells sorted from blood. The chain uses TRBV7-6 and TRBJ2-1; a weak D match, TRBD2 (6 bases). The CDR3 bases are TGTGCCAGCAGCCTAATCATCGGAGGGACGTACAATGAGCAGTTCTTC. It encodes CASSLIIGGTYNEQFF.